A selection of T cell receptor beta chains follows, all from one sample in a study of cytomegalovirus exposure and HLA in healthy donors. Clones were read by immunoSEQ multiplex PCR, and TCRdb kept only the in-frame ones, dropping some. The data contain 200,000 to 300,000 clones, about 80% of them singletons. The sequenced sample was PBMCs. The receptors were sampled from an older woman in good health and CMV-seropositive. The CDR3 runs from the conserved cysteine through the conserved F or W. D genes are given only for firm matches. Only part of the rows carry a size: once, few, many, or a class if the clone is expanded.

D gene	J gene	clone size	V gene	CDR3 protein	CDR3 DNA
-	TRBJ2-1	once	TRBV28	CASSFLGTYNEQFF	TGTGCCAGCAGTTTTTTGGGCACATACAATGAGCAGTTCTTC
TRBD1	TRBJ2-2	-	TRBV2	CASRPGQGNTGELFF	TGTGCCAGCAGGCCGGGACAGGGGAACACCGGGGAGCTGTTTTTT
TRBD2	TRBJ2-3	-	TRBV5-1	CASSLGLAKSTDTQYF	TGCGCCAGCAGCTTGGGACTAGCAAAAAGCACAGATACGCAGTATTTT
-	TRBJ2-2	-	TRBV19	CASSISERQANYTGELFF	TGTGCCAGTAGTATATCGGAACGACAGGCAAACTACACCGGGGAGCTGTTTTTT
-	TRBJ1-4	-	TRBV19	CASSAHRATNEKLFF	TGTGCCAGTAGTGCCCACAGGGCAACTAATGAAAAACTGTTTTTT
-	TRBJ2-7	-	TRBV29-1	CSVEAWLSGERNEQYF	TGCAGCGTTGAAGCGTGGCTTTCAGGCGAAAGGAACGAGCAGTACTTC
-	TRBJ2-3	-	TRBV4-2	CASSPNTDTQYF	TGTGCCAGCAGCCCCAACACAGATACGCAGTATTTT
-	TRBJ2-7	once	TRBV25-1	CASSELQGGVYEQYF	TGTGCCAGCAGTGAACTGCAAGGAGGGGTCTACGAGCAGTACTTC
TRBD2	TRBJ2-1	few	TRBV5-1	CASSLGGLAGIHYNEQFF	TGCGCCAGCAGCTTGGGTGGACTAGCGGGAATCCACTACAATGAGCAGTTCTTC
-	TRBJ2-1	-	TRBV11-2	CASRFSRSSYNEQFF	TGTGCCAGCAGATTTAGTCGGAGCTCCTACAATGAGCAGTTCTTC
TRBD1	TRBJ1-1	-	TRBV9	CASSVGAGGLTTEAFF	TGTGCCAGCAGCGTAGGGGCAGGGGGTTTGACCACTGAAGCTTTCTTT
-	TRBJ1-6	-	TRBV10-3	CAISESAESSYNSPLHF	TGTGCCATCAGTGAGTCGGCGGAGAGCTCCTATAATTCACCCCTCCACTTT
-	TRBJ1-4	-	TRBV28	CASSFSDATNEKLFF	TGTGCCAGCAGTTTCTCAGATGCAACTAATGAAAAACTGTTTTTT
-	TRBJ1-2	-	TRBV25-1	CASGPQSGYGYTF	TGTGCCAGCGGTCCCCAATCGGGCTATGGCTACACCTTC
TRBD2	TRBJ2-1	-	TRBV27	CASNRLAGVYNEQFF	TGTGCCAGCAACCGACTAGCGGGTGTCTACAATGAGCAGTTCTTC
TRBD1	TRBJ2-7	-	TRBV7-8	CASSHSQWRGQAPREQYF	TGTGCCAGCAGCCATAGTCAATGGAGGGGACAGGCGCCTCGTGAGCAGTACTTC
-	TRBJ2-2	-	TRBV12-5	CASGSRDTNTGELFF	TGTGCTAGTGGTTCCCGGGACACCAACACCGGGGAGCTGTTTTTT
TRBD1	TRBJ1-4	once	TRBV2	CASLRDRATNEKLFF	TGTGCCAGTCTCCGGGACAGGGCAACTAATGAAAAACTGTTTTTT
-	TRBJ2-5	once	TRBV7-2	CASSLAGGVETQYF	TGTGCCAGCAGCTTAGCCGGGGGAGTGGAGACCCAGTACTTC
-	TRBJ2-5	-	TRBV11-2	CASSLDLGRGQETQYF	TGTGCCAGCAGCTTAGATTTGGGTAGAGGCCAAGAGACCCAGTACTTC
TRBD1	TRBJ1-2	-	TRBV12-5	CASGSDRGRANYGYTF	TGTGCTAGTGGATCCGACAGGGGGAGAGCTAACTATGGCTACACCTTC
TRBD2	TRBJ2-1	-	TRBV7-3	CASSLGGSAYNEQFF	TGTGCCAGCAGCTTAGGCGGGAGCGCCTACAATGAGCAGTTCTTC
-	TRBJ1-2	-	TRBV27	CASSLRGGYGYTF	TGTGCCAGCAGTTTAAGGGGGGGGTATGGCTACACCTTC
TRBD2	TRBJ2-2	few	TRBV5-1	CASSPDLADSNTGELFF	TGCGCCAGCAGCCCAGACCTAGCGGACTCGAACACCGGGGAGCTGTTTTTT
-	TRBJ1-1	-	TRBV9	CASSVARGGNTEAFF	TGTGCCAGCAGCGTAGCGCGGGGGGGGAACACTGAAGCTTTCTTT
TRBD1	TRBJ2-2	-	TRBV27	CASSPQGTSTGELFF	TGTGCCAGCAGTCCACAGGGGACATCTACCGGGGAGCTGTTTTTT
-	TRBJ1-2	-	TRBV2	CASSSLGGYGYTF	TGTGCCAGCAGCTCGCTCGGGGGCTATGGCTACACCTTC
TRBD1	TRBJ1-1	-	TRBV6-5	CASRATTGVNTEAFF	TGTGCCAGCAGAGCAACGACAGGGGTTAACACTGAAGCTTTCTTT
-	TRBJ2-7	-	TRBV7-9	CASSQDAYEQYF	TGTGCCAGCAGCCAGGATGCGTACGAGCAGTACTTC
-	TRBJ1-2	-	TRBV5-6	CASSFGLENYGYTF	TGTGCCAGCAGTTTTGGACTGGAAAACTATGGCTACACCTTC
TRBD2	TRBJ2-1	-	TRBV11-3	CASSLGLAGGNEQFF	TGTGCCAGCAGCTTAGGACTAGCGGGAGGCAATGAGCAGTTCTTC
TRBD1	TRBJ2-5	-	TRBV7-9	CASSERGRQETQYF	TGTGCCAGCAGCGAGAGGGGGCGGCAAGAGACCCAGTACTTC
TRBD2	TRBJ2-7	-	TRBV4-1	CASSHGGGTHEQYF	TGCGCCAGCAGTCATGGGGGGGGAACCCACGAGCAGTACTTC
-	TRBJ1-2	once	TRBV29-1	CSVESQANYGYTF	TGCAGCGTTGAAAGTCAGGCTAACTATGGCTACACCTTC
TRBD2	TRBJ2-1	-	TRBV5-4	CASSLGLAGATAHNEQFF	TGTGCCAGCAGCTTAGGACTAGCGGGGGCTACAGCCCACAATGAGCAGTTCTTC
-	TRBJ1-1	-	TRBV9	CASSVSWGMNTEAFF	TGTGCCAGCAGCGTTTCATGGGGCATGAACACTGAAGCTTTCTTT
TRBD2	TRBJ2-1	-	TRBV5-1	CASSLGSGLAGHEQFF	TGCGCCAGCAGCTTGGGCTCGGGACTAGCGGGGCATGAGCAGTTCTTC
-	TRBJ2-7	-	TRBV21-1	CASSRPSGSRDEQYF	TGTGCCAGCAGCCGCCCGAGCGGGAGTAGGGACGAGCAGTACTTC
-	TRBJ2-2	-	TRBV5-1	CASSRTELTGELFF	TGCGCCAGCAGCCGGACAGAACTAACCGGGGAGCTGTTTTTT
-	TRBJ2-2	-	TRBV28	CASSFRGARTGELFF	TGTGCCAGCAGTTTTCGGGGAGCGCGCACCGGGGAGCTGTTTTTT
TRBD2	TRBJ2-1	-	TRBV7-3	CASSLMGTSLFF	TGTGCCAGCAGCTTAATGGGGACTAGTCTCTTCTTC
TRBD1	TRBJ2-3	-	TRBV5-1	CASRGQGFTDTQYF	TGCGCCAGCAGGGGACAGGGGTTCACAGATACGCAGTATTTT
-	TRBJ2-7	-	TRBV7-9	CASSIKQVPPYEQYF	TGTGCCAGCAGCATAAAGCAGGTCCCACCCTACGAGCAGTACTTC
TRBD1	TRBJ1-1	once	TRBV7-3	CASSRGLGTEAFF	TGTGCCAGCTCCAGGGGGCTCGGGACTGAAGCTTTCTTT
-	TRBJ1-3	-	TRBV28	CASSSNTIYF	TGTGCCAGCAGTTCGAACACCATATATTTT
-	TRBJ2-1	-	TRBV27	CASTRDLSTNEQFF	TGTGCCAGCACCCGGGACTTGTCAACAAATGAGCAGTTCTTC
-	TRBJ2-7	once	TRBV28	CASSLPGLREYF	TGTGCCAGCAGCCTTCCGGGACTCCGGGAGTACTTC
TRBD2	TRBJ2-1	-	TRBV28	CASSFVLNRLAGDNNEQFF	TGTGCCAGCAGTTTCGTACTGAACCGACTAGCGGGAGACAACAATGAGCAGTTCTTC
TRBD2	TRBJ2-7	-	TRBV28	CASSLRTSVPYEQYF	TGTGCCAGCAGTTTACGGACTAGCGTCCCCTACGAGCAGTACTTC
TRBD1	TRBJ2-1	-	TRBV5-1	CASSSGQGDDEQFF	TGCGCCAGCAGCTCCGGACAGGGGGACGATGAGCAGTTCTTC
TRBD1	TRBJ1-5	once	TRBV19	CASSMSHAGQRLTLSNQPQHF	TGTGCCAGTAGTATGTCTCACGCGGGACAGCGCCTTACCCTTAGCAATCAGCCCCAGCATTTT
-	TRBJ1-2	-	TRBV19	CASSHRRNIGYGYTF	TGTGCCAGTAGTCATAGGAGGAATATCGGCTATGGCTACACCTTC